This note documents a single T cell receptor beta chain sequence. This record comes from a study of T-cell reconstitution after alpha-beta-depleted transplantation in children. Germline CDR1 SQVTM, CDR2 ANQGSEA. Germline trimming cut 5 bases from V and 2 bases from J; bases unmatched to any gene: 10. This CDR3 contains 15 residues. Unique molecular identifiers were used in preparing the TCRbeta library. MiXCR was run by TCRdb on the PCR reads, yielding one entry per CDR3 protein. This sample has 98,000 or so distinct CDR3 sequences, with 23% found just once. The sequence derives from a boy under 10 years old with acute lymphoblastic leukemia, due to receive a stem cell transplant. The material sequenced was PBMCs, taken before TCRalphabeta/CD19-depleted stem cell transplant. This chain connects TRBV29-1 to TRBJ2-3; 7 nucleotides match TRBD2. The CDR3 spells CSVLASGGLTDTQYF. The CDR3 nucleotides read TGCAGCGTTTTAGCTAGCGGAGGACTCACAGATACGCAGTATTTT.